The present T cell receptor beta chain was sequenced within a study of T cell changes during pregnancy in multiple sclerosis. The germline V gene has CDR1 LNHNV and CDR2 YYDKDF (reference sequence). The CDR3 consists of 13 residues. V lost 5 bases and J 1 base, leaving 6 bases between the germline ends. Sequencing was performed with immunoSEQ multiplex PCR; in TCRdb, only in-frame clones are kept and a portion is missing. Here the sample spans about 9,000 clones, nearly 90% being singletons. This specimen consisted of CD8+ T cells from peripheral blood mononuclear cells, obtained in the first trimester of pregnancy. This chain joins TRBV15 and TRBJ1-5; D is uncertain. The source is a female donor in good health, enrolled as a control in a pregnancy study. CDR3 sequence: CATSLESNQPQHF. The CDR3 bases are TGTGCCACCAGCCTAGAAAGCAATCAGCCCCAGCATTTT.